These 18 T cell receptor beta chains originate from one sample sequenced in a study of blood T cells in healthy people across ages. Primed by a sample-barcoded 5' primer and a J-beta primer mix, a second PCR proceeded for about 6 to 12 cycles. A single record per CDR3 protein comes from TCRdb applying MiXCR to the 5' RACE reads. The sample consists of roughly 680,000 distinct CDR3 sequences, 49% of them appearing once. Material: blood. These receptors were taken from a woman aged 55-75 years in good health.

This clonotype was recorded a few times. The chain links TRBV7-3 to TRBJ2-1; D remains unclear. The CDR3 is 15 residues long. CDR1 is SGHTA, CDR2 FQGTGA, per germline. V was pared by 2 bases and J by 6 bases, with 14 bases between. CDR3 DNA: TGTGCCAGCAGCTTAGGGGTAGGGATGGGCAATGAGCAGTTCTTC. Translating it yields CASSLGVGMGNEQFF.

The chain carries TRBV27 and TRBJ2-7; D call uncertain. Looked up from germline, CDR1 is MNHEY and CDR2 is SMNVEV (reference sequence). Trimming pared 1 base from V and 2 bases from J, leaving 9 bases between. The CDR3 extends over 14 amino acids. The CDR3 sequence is CASSLLGPAYEQYF. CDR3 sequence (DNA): TGTGCCAGCAGTTTATTAGGACCAGCCTACGAGCAGTACTTC.

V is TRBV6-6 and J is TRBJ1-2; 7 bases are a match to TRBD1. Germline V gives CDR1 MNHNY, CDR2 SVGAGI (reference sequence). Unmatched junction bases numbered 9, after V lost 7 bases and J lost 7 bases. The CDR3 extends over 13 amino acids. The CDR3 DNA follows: TGTGCCAGCAATGCAGGGGGAATGGCTGGCTACACCTTC. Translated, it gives CASNAGGMAGYTF.

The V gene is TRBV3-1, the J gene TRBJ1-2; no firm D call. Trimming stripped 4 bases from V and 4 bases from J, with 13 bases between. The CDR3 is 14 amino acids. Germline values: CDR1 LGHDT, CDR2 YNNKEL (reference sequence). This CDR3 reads CASSPRGLAYGYTF. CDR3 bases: TGTGCCAGCAGCCCGCGAGGGCTAGCCTATGGCTACACCTTC.

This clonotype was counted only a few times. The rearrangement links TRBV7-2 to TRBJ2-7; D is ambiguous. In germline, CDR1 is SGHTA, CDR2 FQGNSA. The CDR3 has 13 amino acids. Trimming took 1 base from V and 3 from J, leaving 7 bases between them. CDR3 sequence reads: CASSLEINYEQYF. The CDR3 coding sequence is TGTGCCAGCAGCTTAGAAATTAACTACGAGCAGTACTTC. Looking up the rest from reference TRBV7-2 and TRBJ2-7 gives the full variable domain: GAGVSQSPSNKVTEKGKDVELRCDPISGHTALYWYRQSLGQGLEFLIYFQGNSAPDKSGLPSDRFSAERTGGSVSTLTIQRTQQEDSAVYLCASSLEINYEQYFGPGTRLTVT.

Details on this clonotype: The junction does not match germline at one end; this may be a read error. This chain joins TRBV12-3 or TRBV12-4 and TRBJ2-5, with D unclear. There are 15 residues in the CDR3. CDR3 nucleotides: TGTGCCGGCAGTCCAGGACGGAGTTGGCCAGGAGAGCAGTACTTC. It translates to CAGSPGRSWPGEQYF.

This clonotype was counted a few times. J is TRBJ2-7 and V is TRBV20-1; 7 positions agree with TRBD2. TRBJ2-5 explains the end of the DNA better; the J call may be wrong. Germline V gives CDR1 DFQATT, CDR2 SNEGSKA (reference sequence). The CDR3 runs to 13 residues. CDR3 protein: CSARGVGGETQYF. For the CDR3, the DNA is TGCAGTGCTAGAGGAGTGGGGGGGGAGACCCAGTACTTC.

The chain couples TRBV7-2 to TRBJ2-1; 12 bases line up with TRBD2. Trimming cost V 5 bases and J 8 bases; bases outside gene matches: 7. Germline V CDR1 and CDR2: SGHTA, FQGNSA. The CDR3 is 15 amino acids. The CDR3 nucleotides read TGTGCCAGCAGCCACGGGACTAGCGGGTTCTATGAGCAGTTCTTC. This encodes CASSHGTSGFYEQFF.

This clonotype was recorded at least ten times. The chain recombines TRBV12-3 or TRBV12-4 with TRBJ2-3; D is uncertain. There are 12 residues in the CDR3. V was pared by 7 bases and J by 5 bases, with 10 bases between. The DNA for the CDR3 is TGTGCCAGCACTCAAGCTGGAGATACGCAGTATTTT. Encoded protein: CASTQAGDTQYF.

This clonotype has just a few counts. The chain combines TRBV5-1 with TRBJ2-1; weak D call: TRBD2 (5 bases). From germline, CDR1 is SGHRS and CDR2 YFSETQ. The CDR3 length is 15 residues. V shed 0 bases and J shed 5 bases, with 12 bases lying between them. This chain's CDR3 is CASSLAILAHNEQFF. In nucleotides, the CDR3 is TGCGCCAGCAGCTTGGCGATCCTAGCACACAATGAGCAGTTCTTC.

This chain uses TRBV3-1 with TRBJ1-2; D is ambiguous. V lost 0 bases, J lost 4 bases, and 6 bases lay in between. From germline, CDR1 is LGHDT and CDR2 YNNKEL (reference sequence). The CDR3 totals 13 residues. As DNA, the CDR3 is TGTGCCAGCAGCCAAGATGGAGGCTATGGCTACACCTTC. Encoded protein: CASSQDGGYGYTF.

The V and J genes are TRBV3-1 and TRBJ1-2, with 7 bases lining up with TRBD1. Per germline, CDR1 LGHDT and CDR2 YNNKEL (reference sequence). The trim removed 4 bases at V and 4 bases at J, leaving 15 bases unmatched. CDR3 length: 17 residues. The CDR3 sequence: CASSLDRVFSSPYGYTF. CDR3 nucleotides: TGTGCCAGCAGCCTAGACAGGGTATTTAGTTCCCCCTATGGCTACACCTTC. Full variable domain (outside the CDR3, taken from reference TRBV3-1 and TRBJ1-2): DTAVSQTPKYLVTQMGNDKSIKCEQNLGHDTMYWYKQDSKKFLKIMFSYNNKELIINETVPNRFSPKSPDKAHLNLHINSLELGDSAVYFCASSLDRVFSSPYGYTFGSGTRLTVV.

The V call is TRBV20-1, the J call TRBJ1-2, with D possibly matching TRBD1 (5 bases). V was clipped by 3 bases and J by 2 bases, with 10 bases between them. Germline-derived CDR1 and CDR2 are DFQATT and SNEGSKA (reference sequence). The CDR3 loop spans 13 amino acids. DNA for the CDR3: TGCAGTGCTAGCCAGGGTCCAAACTATGGCTACACCTTC. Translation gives CSASQGPNYGYTF.

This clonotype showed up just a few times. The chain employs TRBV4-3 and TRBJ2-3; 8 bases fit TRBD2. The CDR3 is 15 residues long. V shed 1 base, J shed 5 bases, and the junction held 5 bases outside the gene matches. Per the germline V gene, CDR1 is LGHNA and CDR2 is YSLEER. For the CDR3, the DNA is TGCGCCAGCAGCCAAGTAGCGGGAAGTGGAGATACGCAGTATTTT. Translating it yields CASSQVAGSGDTQYF.

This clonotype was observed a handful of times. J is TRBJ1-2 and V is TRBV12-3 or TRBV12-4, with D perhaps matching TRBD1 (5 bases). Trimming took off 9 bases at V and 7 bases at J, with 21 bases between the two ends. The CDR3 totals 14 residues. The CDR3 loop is CASCTGGDYCGYTF. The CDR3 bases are TGTGCCAGTTGCACTGGGGGGGATTACTGTGGCTACACCTTC.

The CDR3 nucleotides are TGCAGTGCCCGGGCGCTAGCGGGAGTGGGAGAGCAGTACTTC. Translated, it gives CSARALAGVGEQYF. V gene TRBV20-1 combines with J gene TRBJ2-5; TRBD2 agrees at 10 bases. CDR1 is DFQATT, CDR2 SNEGSKA, per germline (reference sequence). The CDR3 extends over 14 amino acids. V was clipped by 6 bases and J by 11 bases; unmatched bases: 15.

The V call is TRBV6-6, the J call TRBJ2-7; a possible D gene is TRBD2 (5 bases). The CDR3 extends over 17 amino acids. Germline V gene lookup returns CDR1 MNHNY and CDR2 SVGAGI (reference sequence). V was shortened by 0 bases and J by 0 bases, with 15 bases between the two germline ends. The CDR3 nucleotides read TGTGCCAGCAGTTACTCTCCATTAGCGCGAAGCTCCTACGAGCAGTACTTC. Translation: CASSYSPLARSSYEQYF.

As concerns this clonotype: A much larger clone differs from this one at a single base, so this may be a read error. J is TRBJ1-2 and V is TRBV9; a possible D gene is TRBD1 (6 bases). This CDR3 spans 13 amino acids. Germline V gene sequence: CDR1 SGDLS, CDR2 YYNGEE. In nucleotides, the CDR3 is TGTGCCCGCAGCGTAGGGGGGGGCTATGGCTACACCTTC. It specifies CARSVGGGYGYTF.